Presented here are 21 T cell receptor beta chains from one specimen sequenced in a study of CD8 T cells in Susac syndrome. RNA amounts of about 0.45 to 1 ug underwent reverse transcription with random hexamers. TCRdb processed the immunoSEQ multiplex PCR reads anew with MiXCR; each CDR3 protein has one entry. The sample carries tens of thousands of distinct CDR3 sequences, 85% to 95% recorded once. Sequencing used CD8+ T cells from PBMCs. Source of these receptors: a human donor in good health.

This chain links TRBV5-6 with TRBJ2-1, with D unclear. CDR3 length: 15 residues. With 0 bases removed from V and 0 bases from J, the gap between germline ends came to 7 bases. The germline CDR1 and CDR2 sequences are SGHDT and YYEEEE. In nucleotides, the CDR3 is TGTGCCAGCAGCTTGGTTGGTTCCTCCTACAATGAGCAGTTCTTC. Amino acid sequence: CASSLVGSSYNEQFF.

This sequence joins TRBV2 and TRBJ2-7, with unresolved D. The CDR3 extends over 14 amino acids. With 4 bases removed from V and 2 bases from J, the gap between germline ends came to 12 bases. Looked up from germline, CDR1 is SNHLY and CDR2 is FYNNEI. The CDR3 loop is CASSGSVVPYEQYV. CDR3 DNA: TGTGCCAGCAGTGGGTCGGTGGTCCCCTACGAGCAGTACGTC.

The rearrangement joins TRBV12-3 or TRBV12-4 to TRBJ1-2; D is possibly TRBD1 (5 bases). The CDR3 spans 13 residues. Trimming took 5 bases from V and 4 from J, leaving 11 bases between them. In DNA form, the CDR3 reads TGTGCCAGCAGTCCTACAGGAACCTATGGCTACACCTTC. This translates into CASSPTGTYGYTF.

The chain recombines TRBV5-6 with TRBJ2-3, with TRBD2 matching 10 bases. The CDR3 sequence is 16 residues long. V was clipped by 1 base and J by 0 bases; unmatched bases: 2. In germline, CDR1 is SGHDT, CDR2 YYEEEE. CDR3 amino acids: CASSLLLAGSTDTQYF. Here the CDR3 DNA reads TGTGCCAGCAGCTTGCTACTAGCGGGGAGCACAGATACGCAGTATTTT.

V usage is TRBV19 and J usage is TRBJ2-7, with D possibly being TRBD1 (6 bases). Germline loops: CDR1 LNHDA, CDR2 SQIVND (reference sequence). V was trimmed by 5 bases and J by 5 bases, leaving 7 bases between them. This CDR3 is built from 11 residues. In nucleotides, the CDR3 is TGTGCCAGTAGTTACAGGGACGAGCAGTACTTC. Translation gives CASSYRDEQYF.

The chain combines TRBV9 with TRBJ1-3; tentatively, D is TRBD1 (6 bases). V lost 3 bases and J 0 bases, leaving 10 bases between the germline ends. This CDR3 contains 15 residues. Looked up from germline, CDR1 is SGDLS and CDR2 is YYNGEE. The CDR3 DNA reads TGTGCCAGCAGCGAGGGACATTTCTCTGGAAACACCATATATTTT. Its protein is CASSEGHFSGNTIYF.

The V call is TRBV4-1, the J call TRBJ1-1, with 9 positions matching TRBD1. The CDR3 has 14 amino acids. Germline trimming cut 5 bases from V and 5 bases from J; bases unmatched to any gene: 6. Germline CDR1 is MGHRA and CDR2 is YSYEKL. CDR3 sequence reads: CASSEGQGLTEAFF. The CDR3 region has the DNA TGCGCCAGCAGCGAGGGACAGGGCTTGACTGAAGCTTTCTTT.

V and J are TRBV9 and TRBJ2-3; D gene unclear. There are 14 residues in the CDR3. The germline CDR1 and CDR2 sequences are SGDLS and YYNGEE. V lost 1 base to trimming and J lost 5 bases, with 11 bases between them. The CDR3 spells CASSVKGLEDTQYF. CDR3 bases: TGTGCCAGCAGCGTAAAGGGATTGGAAGATACGCAGTATTTT.

The J gene is TRBJ1-6, the V gene TRBV6-2 or TRBV6-3, with a possible D match to TRBD1 (6 bases). The CDR3 runs 14 residues. Trimming took off 4 bases at V and 5 bases at J, with 9 bases between the two ends. Per the germline V gene, CDR1 is MNHEY and CDR2 is SVGEGT. The CDR3 region is CASSLQGHNSPLHF. In nucleotides, the CDR3 is TGTGCCAGCAGTTTACAGGGACATAATTCACCCCTCCACTTT.

The rearrangement links TRBV20-1 to TRBJ2-1; tentative D call: TRBD1 (6 bases). Germline values: CDR1 DFQATT, CDR2 SNEGSKA (reference sequence). There are 16 residues in the CDR3. The V and J ends lost 1 base and 0 bases respectively, with 13 bases between them. The CDR3 region is CSARASDRSSYNEQFF. The CDR3 nucleotides are TGCAGTGCTAGAGCTTCGGACAGAAGCTCCTACAATGAGCAGTTCTTC.

The chain employs TRBV7-2 and TRBJ2-7; D ambiguous. CDR3 size: 12 residues. CDR1 and CDR2 from the germline V gene are SGHTA and FQGNSA. Trimming removed 2 bases at V and 5 bases at J, with 7 bases between. The CDR3 nucleotides are TGTGCCAGCAGCTTACTGGTAAACGAGCAGTACTTC. Amino acids: CASSLLVNEQYF.

This clonotype was recorded only once. The chain has TRBV27 and TRBJ1-2; D ambiguous. The CDR3 contains 12 residues. Germline V gene sequence: CDR1 MNHEY, CDR2 SMNVEV (reference sequence). Trimming shortened V by 4 bases and J by 2 bases, and 5 bases separated the two germline ends. This CDR3 reads CASSSPNYGYTF. The CDR3 DNA follows: TGTGCCAGCAGTTCCCCAAACTATGGCTACACCTTC.

This clonotype was found once. V and J are TRBV9 and TRBJ2-1; possible D gene TRBD2, 6 bases. CDR3 length: 14 amino acids. The germline gives CDR1 SGDLS, CDR2 YYNGEE. Trimming left V 4 bases short and J 4 bases short, with 12 bases between. CDR3 sequence: CASSPGGVYNEQFF. The DNA for the CDR3 is TGTGCCAGCAGCCCCGGAGGGGTGTACAATGAGCAGTTCTTC.

V usage is TRBV7-6 and J usage is TRBJ2-7; D possibly corresponds to TRBD1 (6 bases). The CDR3 runs to 15 residues. V lost 0 bases and J lost 2, with 11 bases in between. CDR1 and CDR2 from the germline V gene are SGHVS and FNYEAQ. The CDR3 loop is CASSLALGAAYEQYF. CDR3 nucleotide sequence: TGTGCCAGCAGCTTAGCTCTGGGGGCGGCCTACGAGCAGTACTTC.

The chain combines TRBV7-2 with TRBJ2-3; 12 bases map to TRBD1. J lost 7 bases, V lost 2 bases, and 4 bases had no gene match. Looked up from germline, CDR1 is SGHTA and CDR2 is FQGNSA. The CDR3 extends over 15 amino acids. The CDR3 spells CASSLWGQGANTQYF. The CDR3 coding sequence is TGTGCCAGCAGCTTATGGGGACAGGGGGCGAATACGCAGTATTTT.

V gene TRBV27 combines with J gene TRBJ1-2; possibly TRBD1 for D (5 bases). Looked up from germline, CDR1 is MNHEY and CDR2 is SMNVEV (reference sequence). V shed 5 bases and J shed 3 bases, with 13 bases lying between them. The length of the CDR3 is 14 residues. CDR3 DNA sequence: TGTGCCAGCAGTCCGCAGACAGACTACTATGGCTACACCTTC. It encodes CASSPQTDYYGYTF.

The genes are TRBV10-3 and TRBJ2-1; 12 bases fit TRBD2. Germline values: CDR1 ENHRY, CDR2 SYGVKD. The CDR3 totals 16 residues. J lost 6 bases, V lost 6 bases, and 9 bases had no gene match. The CDR3 reads CAIRDASGRASNEQFF. The CDR3 bases are TGTGCCATCAGGGACGCTAGCGGGAGGGCCTCCAATGAGCAGTTCTTC.

The J gene is TRBJ1-1, the V gene TRBV3-1, with D uncertain. The CDR3 spans 18 residues. V lost 1 base to trimming and J lost 0 bases, with 18 bases between them. Germline lookup yields CDR1 LGHDT and CDR2 YNNKEL (reference sequence). The CDR3 reads CASSQVWQERNMNTEAFF. For the CDR3, the DNA is TGTGCCAGCAGCCAAGTTTGGCAGGAACGGAACATGAACACTGAAGCTTTCTTT.

V gene TRBV20-1 combines with J gene TRBJ2-2; 14 bases are a match to TRBD2. The CDR3 is 16 amino acids. The junction had 10 bases not matched to a gene; V was cut back by 6 bases and J by 7 bases. Germline V gene data show CDR1 as DFQATT and CDR2 as SNEGSKA (reference sequence). The CDR3 protein is CSAEGTSGSPGGELFF. CDR3 DNA sequence: TGCAGTGCAGAGGGGACTAGCGGGAGTCCAGGCGGGGAGCTGTTTTTT.

The chain is built from TRBV29-1 and TRBJ2-2; D not resolved. The CDR3 contains 14 residues. The V gene lost 7 bases and the J gene lost 5 bases, with 17 bases spanning the gap. Germline CDR1 is SQVTM and CDR2 is ANQGSEA. The CDR3 is CSAKGQEVTGELFF. CDR3 nucleotides: TGCAGCGCTAAGGGTCAGGAAGTAACCGGGGAGCTGTTTTTT.

The sample holds one count of this clonotype. The chain uses TRBV7-3 and TRBJ2-1, with a weak D call TRBD1 (6 bases). Germline CDR1 reads SGHTA; CDR2 reads FQGTGA. V was pared by 2 bases and J by 2 bases, with 10 bases between. The CDR3 totals 15 residues. DNA for the CDR3: TGTGCCAGCAGCTTAGTGTCAGGGGCCTACAATGAGCAGTTCTTC. Amino acid sequence: CASSLVSGAYNEQFF.